Shown below are 32 T cell receptor beta chains from a single sample sequenced in a study of blood T cell repertoires in COVID-19. Sequencing used immunoSEQ multiplex PCR; TCRdb keeps in-frame clones, though not all of them. The table has fewer than 150,000 clones, less than 85% seen once. Sequenced material: peripheral blood. These TCRs come from a human donor in a cohort sampled during active COVID-19.

The chain carries TRBV7-2 and TRBJ2-3; the D gene is possibly TRBD1 (5 bases). V gave up 4 bases and J gave up 6 bases, with 17 bases separating them. This CDR3 contains 15 residues. Germline V CDR1 and CDR2: SGHTA, FQGNSA. The CDR3: CASSSDRFGGDTQYF. The DNA for the CDR3 is TGTGCCAGCAGCTCTGACAGATTCGGCGGCGATACGCAGTATTTT.

Concerning this clone: An end of the junction differs from the germline gene, which may be a read error. The chain uses TRBV7-7 and TRBJ2-1; possibly TRBD1 for D (7 bases). Per germline, CDR1 SSHAT and CDR2 FNYEAQ (reference sequence). The CDR3 sequence is 18 residues long. The CDR3 coding sequence is TGTGCTAGCAGCTTAGGATCCGCGTTCCAGGGGGGTAACAATGAGCAGTTCTTC. Translation gives CASSLGSAFQGGNNEQFF.

The V call is TRBV7-2, the J call TRBJ1-2; possibly TRBD1 for D (5 bases). V was clipped by 1 base and J by 0 bases, with 12 bases between them. CDR1 and CDR2 (germline): SGHTA, FQGNSA. The CDR3 totals 16 residues. CDR3 sequence reads: CASSLGPTGANYGYTF. DNA of the CDR3: TGTGCCAGCAGCTTAGGACCTACGGGGGCTAACTATGGCTACACCTTC.

V usage is TRBV27 and J usage is TRBJ1-6; tentative D call: TRBD1 (6 bases). Per the germline V gene, CDR1 is MNHEY and CDR2 is SMNVEV (reference sequence). Trimming shortened V by 4 bases and J by 0 bases, and 16 bases separated the two germline ends. The CDR3 is 18 residues long. The CDR3 nucleotides read TGTGCCAGCAGTTCCCGGGGGGCCGGGAGCTCCTATAATTCACCCCTCCACTTT. Translation: CASSSRGAGSSYNSPLHF.

V gene TRBV28 combines with J gene TRBJ1-2, with 8 bases matching TRBD1. Germline V gives CDR1 MDHEN, CDR2 SYDVKM. The CDR3 spans 14 residues. V was pared by 10 bases and J by 7 bases, with 14 bases of the junction left unmatched. CDR3 protein: CATKPQQGGSGYTF. In DNA form, the CDR3 reads TGTGCCACGAAACCTCAACAGGGGGGAAGTGGCTACACCTTC.

This sequence joins TRBV19 and TRBJ2-5; D is uncertain. The CDR3 covers 15 residues. The germline gives CDR1 LNHDA, CDR2 SQIVND (reference sequence). Trimming took off 1 base at V and 0 bases at J, with 9 bases between the two ends. The DNA for the CDR3 is TGTGCCAGTAGTATAGGAGGCAGTTACCAAGAGACCCAGTACTTC. The encoded protein is CASSIGGSYQETQYF.

The chain links TRBV7-2 to TRBJ2-5, with D possibly being TRBD2 (6 bases). The CDR3 runs 17 residues. From germline, CDR1 is SGHTA and CDR2 FQGNSA. V was shortened by 1 base and J by 1 base, with 16 bases between the two germline ends. CDR3 coding DNA: TGTGCCAGCAGCTTAGTCGGGGGTGCGGGGATCCAAGAGACCCAGTACTTC. Translation gives CASSLVGGAGIQETQYF.

V usage is TRBV28 and J usage is TRBJ1-3, with 7 bases identical to TRBD1. Per germline, CDR1 MDHEN and CDR2 SYDVKM. Trimming cost V 8 bases and J 4 bases; bases outside gene matches: 8. The CDR3 is 14 amino acids. This CDR3 is CASYRQGGGNTIYF. The CDR3 bases are TGTGCCAGCTACCGACAGGGTGGCGGAAACACCATATATTTT.

This clone was seen a handful of times. The chain couples TRBV6-6 to TRBJ1-2; TRBD1 might be the D (5 bases). Germline-derived CDR1 and CDR2 are MNHNY and SVGAGI (reference sequence). CDR3 length equals 15 residues. V was trimmed by 1 base and J by 4 bases, leaving 13 bases between them. The CDR3 spells CASSYYPDTSYGYTF. As DNA, the CDR3 is TGTGCCAGCAGTTACTACCCGGACACATCCTATGGCTACACCTTC.

This chain uses TRBV4-3 with TRBJ1-4; TRBD1 might be the D (6 bases). This CDR3 comprises 15 residues. Trimming took off 1 base at V and 8 bases at J, with 14 bases between the two ends. Germline V gene lookup returns CDR1 LGHNA and CDR2 YSLEER. The CDR3 region has the DNA TGCGCCAGCAGCCAAGTTGCCAGGGGTAACGAAAAACTGTTTTTT. Translated, it gives CASSQVARGNEKLFF.

The chain employs TRBV6-2 or TRBV6-3 and TRBJ2-2, with D unresolved. Germline V gene sequence: CDR1 MNHEY, CDR2 SVGEGT. The CDR3 extends over 16 amino acids. The V and J ends lost 0 bases and 1 base respectively, with 9 bases between them. In nucleotides, the CDR3 is TGTGCCAGCAGTTACTCGGGCCACCAGAACACCGGGGAGCTGTTTTTT. It codes for CASSYSGHQNTGELFF.

The chain recombines TRBV5-4 with TRBJ2-2, with D unclear. In germline, CDR1 is SGHNT, CDR2 YYREEE (reference sequence). The CDR3 consists of 15 residues. The V and J ends lost 0 bases and 5 bases respectively, with 11 bases between them. CDR3 sequence: CASSLGSGWTGELFF. The CDR3 region has the DNA TGTGCCAGCAGCTTGGGTTCCGGTTGGACCGGGGAGCTGTTTTTT. The full variable domain, rest sourced from reference TRBV5-4 and TRBJ2-2, is ETGVTQSPTHLIKTRGQQVTLRCSSQSGHNTVSWYQQALGQGPQFIFQYYREEENGRGNFPPRFSGLQFPNYSSELNVNALELDDSALYLCASSLGSGWTGELFFGEGSRLTVL.

The rearrangement joins TRBV3-1 (or the pseudogene TRBV3-2) to TRBJ2-5, with a possible D match to TRBD1 (6 bases). This CDR3 region has 14 residues. V gave up 2 bases and J gave up 2 bases, with 9 bases separating them. The germline V gene has CDR1 LGHDT and CDR2 YNNKEL (reference sequence). The CDR3 loop is CASSQSDRQETQYF. The CDR3 DNA is TGTGCCAGCAGCCAAAGTGACAGGCAAGAGACCCAGTACTTC.

The V and J genes are TRBV5-4 and TRBJ2-3; tentative D call: TRBD2 (6 bases). Trimming cost V 4 bases and J 6 bases, with 12 bases left between them. The CDR3 contains 13 residues. Germline V CDR1 and CDR2: SGHNT, YYREEE (reference sequence). The CDR3 DNA is TGTGCCAGCAGCCCGTGGGGGGTTGATACGCAGTATTTT. This translates into CASSPWGVDTQYF.

This chain uses TRBV3-1 (or the pseudogene TRBV3-2) with TRBJ2-7; 10 nucleotides agree with TRBD2. Germline V gene lookup returns CDR1 LGHDT and CDR2 YNNKEL (reference sequence). With V trimmed by 3 bases and J by 1 base, 6 bases remained unmatched. This CDR3 region has 16 residues. The CDR3 bases are TGTGCCAGCAGCCACAGGACTAGCGGATTTTCCTACGAGCAGTACTTC. The encoded protein is CASSHRTSGFSYEQYF.

This clone showed up just once. V and J are TRBV3-1 (or the pseudogene TRBV3-2) and TRBJ2-1, with D tentatively TRBD2 (6 bases). CDR3 length: 14 amino acids. Deletions cut 2 bases from V and 4 bases from J, with 9 bases between. Germline V gene lookup returns CDR1 LGHDT and CDR2 YNNKEL (reference sequence). Here the CDR3 DNA reads TGTGCCAGCAGCCAACGCGGGGAATACAATGAGCAGTTCTTC. It codes for CASSQRGEYNEQFF.

The chain uses TRBV11-2 and TRBJ1-5; the match to TRBD1 covers 7 bases. Germline V gene lookup returns CDR1 SGHAT and CDR2 FQNNGV. The V gene end was trimmed by 0 bases and the J gene end by 4 bases; junction bases not matched to a gene: 3. The CDR3 has 15 residues. The CDR3 loop is CASSLDRGVNQPQHF. CDR3 DNA: TGTGCCAGCAGCTTAGACAGGGGGGTAAATCAGCCCCAGCATTTT. The full variable domain, in which reference TRBV11-2 and TRBJ1-5 provide the parts outside the CDR3, is EAGVAQSPRYKIIEKRQSVAFWCNPISGHATLYWYQQILGQGPKLLIQFQNNGVVDDSQLPKDRFSAERLKGVDSTLKIQPAKLEDSAVYLCASSLDRGVNQPQHFGDGTRLSIL.

The chain uses TRBV11-2 and TRBJ1-3; 10 bases match TRBD1. V lost 6 bases, J lost 0 bases, and 8 bases stayed unmatched. The CDR3 totals 17 residues. CDR1 is SGHAT and CDR2 is FQNNGV in the germline V gene. The CDR3 is CASSSDRGAFSGNTIYF. The CDR3, as DNA: TGTGCCAGCAGTTCGGACAGGGGGGCCTTCTCTGGAAACACCATATATTTT.

This clone appeared once. The V gene is TRBV4-2, the J gene TRBJ1-1; 7 positions match TRBD1. CDR3 length: 13 residues. Looked up from germline, CDR1 is LGHNA and CDR2 is YNFKEQ. V gave up 3 bases and J gave up 8 bases; unmatched junction bases: 6. Here the CDR3 reads CASSQADRVEAFF. DNA for the CDR3: TGTGCCAGCAGCCAGGCTGACAGGGTAGAAGCTTTCTTT.

V and J are TRBV6-5 and TRBJ1-1; 7 bases align to TRBD1. The CDR3 covers 14 residues. Germline V lookup: CDR1 MNHEY, CDR2 SVGAGI. V lost 6 bases to trimming and J lost 4 bases; unmatched junction nucleotides: 8. The chain's CDR3 is CASSAGGGSTEAFF. The CDR3 region has the DNA TGTGCCAGCAGCGCAGGGGGTGGAAGCACTGAAGCTTTCTTT.

J is TRBJ2-1 and V is TRBV27, with D possibly TRBD1 on 6 matching bases. V was cut by 2 bases and J by 9 bases, with 23 bases left in between. Germline CDR1 and CDR2: MNHEY and SMNVEV (reference sequence). The CDR3 totals 17 residues. The CDR3 here is CASSLNQGFGATGEQFF. CDR3 sequence (DNA): TGTGCCAGCAGTTTAAATCAGGGGTTCGGGGCCACAGGTGAGCAGTTCTTC.

Only a few counts were recorded for this clone. Written as DNA, the CDR3 is TGTGCCAGCAGCTTAACGACCACAGGGGAGCAGTACTTC. It codes for CASSLTTTGEQYF. The rearrangement uses TRBV7-3 and TRBJ2-7, with D possibly matching TRBD1 (6 bases). CDR3 length: 13 residues. In germline, CDR1 is SGHTA, CDR2 FQGTGA. The germline V and J ends were trimmed by 0 bases and 7 bases, with 10 bases remaining between them.

This rearrangement joins TRBV6-6 to TRBJ2-1; 7 bases line up with TRBD1. The V and J ends lost 4 bases and 6 bases, in that order; junction bases with no gene match: 9. Germline CDR1 reads MNHNY; CDR2 reads SVGAGI (reference sequence). The CDR3 runs 15 residues. This CDR3 is CASSLTGPPTNEQFF. The CDR3 DNA sequence: TGTGCCAGCAGTTTGACAGGGCCCCCCACCAATGAGCAGTTCTTC.

The chain links TRBV7-2 to TRBJ2-1; D unclear. Deletions cut 4 bases from V and 0 bases from J, with 13 bases between. Germline V lookup: CDR1 SGHTA, CDR2 FQGNSA. The CDR3 has 16 amino acids. The CDR3 spells CASSSPTLSSYNEQFF. CDR3 nucleotides: TGTGCCAGCAGCTCTCCGACTTTAAGCTCCTACAATGAGCAGTTCTTC.

The table lists this clone with a few counts. The chain links TRBV30 to TRBJ1-1, with D uncertain. Germline V CDR1 and CDR2: GTSNPN, SVGIG (reference sequence). CDR3 size: 13 residues. V gave up 5 bases and J gave up 0 bases, with 10 bases separating them. CDR3 region: CAWDLMVNTEAFF. The CDR3 DNA reads as TGTGCCTGGGACTTGATGGTGAACACTGAAGCTTTCTTT.

V usage is TRBV11-2 and J usage is TRBJ2-1; 14 nucleotides line up with TRBD2. The junction had 11 bases not matched to a gene; V was cut back by 4 bases and J by 3 bases. The CDR3 is 19 residues long. Germline V gene data show CDR1 as SGHAT and CDR2 as FQNNGV. CDR3 region: CASSSTSGGASPFYNEQFF. For the CDR3, the DNA is TGTGCCAGCAGCTCGACTAGCGGGGGGGCCTCCCCATTCTACAATGAGCAGTTCTTC. Looking up the rest from reference TRBV11-2 and TRBJ2-1 gives the full variable domain: EAGVAQSPRYKIIEKRQSVAFWCNPISGHATLYWYQQILGQGPKLLIQFQNNGVVDDSQLPKDRFSAERLKGVDSTLKIQPAKLEDSAVYLCASSSTSGGASPFYNEQFFGPGTRLTVL.

This rearrangement joins TRBV25-1 to TRBJ2-2; 9 bases are a match to TRBD2. CDR3 length equals 14 residues. Germline V gene lookup returns CDR1 MGHDK and CDR2 SYGVNS. V lost 6 bases, J lost 6 bases, and 5 bases stayed unmatched. CDR3 sequence reads: CASSVAGGPGELFF. The CDR3 DNA sequence: TGTGCCAGCAGCGTCGCGGGGGGGCCCGGGGAGCTGTTTTTT. Full variable domain (outside the CDR3, taken from reference TRBV25-1 and TRBJ2-2): EADIYQTPRYLVIGTGKKITLECSQTMGHDKMYWYQQDPGMELHLIHYSYGVNSTEKGDLSSESTVSRIRTEHFPLTLESARPSHTSQYLCASSVAGGPGELFFGEGSRLTVL.

The chain couples TRBV14 to TRBJ2-3, with no clear D. The germline CDR1 and CDR2 sequences are SGHDN and FVKESK. The CDR3 has 14 residues. Trimming cost V 1 base and J 2 bases, with 7 bases left between them. The CDR3 loop reads CASSQGLFTDTQYF. For the CDR3, the DNA is TGTGCCAGCAGCCAAGGACTTTTCACAGATACGCAGTATTTT. Combining the CDR3 with reference TRBV14 and TRBJ2-3 gives the whole variable domain EAGVTQFPSHSVIEKGQTVTLRCDPISGHDNLYWYRRVMGKEIKFLLHFVKESKQDESGMPNNRFLAERTGGTYSTLKVQPAELEDSGVYFCASSQGLFTDTQYFGPGTRLTVL.

This CDR3 is CASSAWTRGNTGELFF. DNA of the CDR3: TGTGCCAGCAGTGCCTGGACCAGGGGAAACACCGGGGAGCTGTTTTTT. The chain combines TRBV6-1 with TRBJ2-2; the D gene is possibly TRBD1 (6 bases). Trimming shortened V by 4 bases and J by 2 bases, and 14 bases separated the two germline ends. Germline values: CDR1 MNHNS, CDR2 SASEGT. The CDR3 has 16 residues.

The genes are TRBV2 and TRBJ1-5; D unclear. This CDR3 is 15 amino acids long. Germline-derived CDR1 and CDR2 are SNHLY and FYNNEI. Trimming stripped 3 bases from V and 5 bases from J, with 14 bases between. The CDR3 DNA reads as TGTGCCAGCAGTGATGGCGGGATCCCGGATCAGCCCCAGCATTTT. It encodes CASSDGGIPDQPQHF.

The gene calls are TRBV25-1 and TRBJ2-7; a weak D match, TRBD2 (5 bases). The length of the CDR3 is 15 residues. The V and J ends lost 3 bases and 7 bases respectively, with 19 bases between them. CDR1 MGHDK and CDR2 SYGVNS come from the germline V gene. In nucleotides, the CDR3 is TGTGCCAGCAGTGATCCCAGAAATGGAGGCTGGGAGCAGTACTTC. It translates to CASSDPRNGGWEQYF.

V and J are TRBV5-4 and TRBJ1-1, with no clear D. The CDR3 extends over 13 amino acids. The V end was cut by 4 bases, the J end by 7 bases, with 14 bases between. Germline V lookup: CDR1 SGHNT, CDR2 YYREEE (reference sequence). CDR3 nucleotides: TGTGCCAGCAGCCACGGCGAAGGCGGTGAAGCTTTCTTT. It encodes CASSHGEGGEAFF.